The T cell receptor (beta chain) described here comes from a study of identical twins. TCRdb re-called the 5' RACE reads through MiXCR, storing one row per CDR3 protein. The sample holds some 1,600,000 distinct CDR3 sequences; less than 35% are singletons and the top ten take around 0.25%. V lost 0 bases and J 6 bases, leaving 8 bases between the germline ends. Germline V gene sequence: CDR1 MNHNS, CDR2 SASEGT. This CDR3 is built from 13 residues. The clonotype was recovered from a newborn girl in good health. The source material was cord blood. This chain links TRBV6-1 with TRBJ1-1, with D unresolved. CDR3 residues: CASSEAVGAEAFF. The CDR3 coding sequence is TGTGCCAGCAGTGAAGCGGTAGGAGCTGAAGCTTTCTTT.